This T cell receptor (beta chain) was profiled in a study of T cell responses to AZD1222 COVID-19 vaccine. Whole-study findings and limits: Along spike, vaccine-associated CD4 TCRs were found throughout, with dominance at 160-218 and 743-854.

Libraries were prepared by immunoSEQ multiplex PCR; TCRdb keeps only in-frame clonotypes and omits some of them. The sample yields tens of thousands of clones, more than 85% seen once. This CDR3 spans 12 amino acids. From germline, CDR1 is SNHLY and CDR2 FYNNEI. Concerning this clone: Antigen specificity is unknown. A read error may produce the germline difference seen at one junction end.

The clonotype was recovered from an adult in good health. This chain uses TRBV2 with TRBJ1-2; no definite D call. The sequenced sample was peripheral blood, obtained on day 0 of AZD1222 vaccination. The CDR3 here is CASREGSYGYTF. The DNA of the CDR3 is TGTGCCAGCAGGGAAGGATCGTATGGCTACACCTTC.